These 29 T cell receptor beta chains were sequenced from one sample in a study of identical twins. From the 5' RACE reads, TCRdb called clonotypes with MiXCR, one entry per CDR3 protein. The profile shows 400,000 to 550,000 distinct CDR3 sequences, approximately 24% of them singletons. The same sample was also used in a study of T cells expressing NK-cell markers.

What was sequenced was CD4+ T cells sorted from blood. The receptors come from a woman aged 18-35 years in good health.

CDR3 DNA: TGTGCCAGCAGCCCGCGGGAGGGTAATGAGCAGTTCTTC. This codes for CASSPREGNEQFF. The chain links TRBV11-2 to TRBJ2-1; 9 bases agree with TRBD2. CDR1 and CDR2 from the germline V gene are SGHAT and FQNNGV. The trim removed 5 bases at V and 7 bases at J, leaving 3 bases unmatched. The CDR3 loop spans 13 amino acids.

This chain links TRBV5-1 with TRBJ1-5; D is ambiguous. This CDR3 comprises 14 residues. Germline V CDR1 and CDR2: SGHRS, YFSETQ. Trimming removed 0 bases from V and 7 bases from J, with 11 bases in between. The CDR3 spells CASSLDGVEQPQHF. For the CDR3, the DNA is TGCGCCAGCAGCTTGGACGGGGTTGAACAGCCCCAGCATTTT. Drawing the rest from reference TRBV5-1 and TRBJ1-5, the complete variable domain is KAGVTQTPRYLIKTRGQQVTLSCSPISGHRSVSWYQQTPGQGLQFLFEYFSETQRNKGNFPGRFSGRQFSNSRSEMNVSTLELGDSALYLCASSLDGVEQPQHFGDGTRLSIL.

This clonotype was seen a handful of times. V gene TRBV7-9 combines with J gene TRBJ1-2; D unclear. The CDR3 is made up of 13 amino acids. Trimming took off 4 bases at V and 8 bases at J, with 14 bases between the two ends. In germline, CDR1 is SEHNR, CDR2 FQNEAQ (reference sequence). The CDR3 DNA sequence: TGTGCCAGCAGCTCCACGACCCCGAGCGGCTACACCTTC. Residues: CASSSTTPSGYTF.

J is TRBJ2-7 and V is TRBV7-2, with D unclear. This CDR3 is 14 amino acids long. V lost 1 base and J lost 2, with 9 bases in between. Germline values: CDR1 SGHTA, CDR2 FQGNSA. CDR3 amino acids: CASSLDQPPYEQYF. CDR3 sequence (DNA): TGTGCCAGCAGCTTAGACCAGCCCCCCTACGAGCAGTACTTC.

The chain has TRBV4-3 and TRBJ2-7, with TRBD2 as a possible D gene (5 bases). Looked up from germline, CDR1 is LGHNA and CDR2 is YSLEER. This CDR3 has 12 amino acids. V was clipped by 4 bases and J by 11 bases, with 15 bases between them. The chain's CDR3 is CASSPSGDSKYF. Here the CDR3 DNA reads TGCGCCAGCAGCCCAAGCGGTGATAGCAAGTACTTC.

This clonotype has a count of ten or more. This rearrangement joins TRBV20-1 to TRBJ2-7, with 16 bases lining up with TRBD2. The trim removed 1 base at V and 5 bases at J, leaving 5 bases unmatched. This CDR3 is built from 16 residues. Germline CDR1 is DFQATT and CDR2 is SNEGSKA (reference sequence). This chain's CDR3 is CSARAGTSGRADEQYF. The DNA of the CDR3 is TGCAGTGCTAGAGCCGGGACTAGCGGGAGGGCCGACGAGCAGTACTTC.

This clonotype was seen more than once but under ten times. This chain's CDR3 is CASTTGDIQYF. The CDR3 DNA sequence: TGTGCCAGCACGACGGGAGACATTCAGTACTTC. The chain links TRBV12-3 or TRBV12-4 to TRBJ2-4; possible D gene TRBD2, 6 bases. Trimming shortened V by 7 bases and J by 8 bases, and 9 bases separated the two germline ends. The CDR3 is made up of 11 amino acids.

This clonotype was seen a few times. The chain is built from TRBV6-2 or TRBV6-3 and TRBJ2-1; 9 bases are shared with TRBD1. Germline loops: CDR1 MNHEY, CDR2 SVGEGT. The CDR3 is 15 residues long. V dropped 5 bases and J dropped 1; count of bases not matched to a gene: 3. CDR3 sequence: CASSRQGVSYNEQFF. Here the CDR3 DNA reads TGTGCCAGCAGTAGACAGGGGGTTTCCTACAATGAGCAGTTCTTC.

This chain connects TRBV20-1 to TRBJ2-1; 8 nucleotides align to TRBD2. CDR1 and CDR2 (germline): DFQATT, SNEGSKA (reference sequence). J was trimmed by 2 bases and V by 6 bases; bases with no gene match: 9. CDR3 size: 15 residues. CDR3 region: CSASVLAEAYNEQFF. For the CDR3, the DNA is TGCAGTGCCTCAGTACTAGCGGAAGCCTACAATGAGCAGTTCTTC.

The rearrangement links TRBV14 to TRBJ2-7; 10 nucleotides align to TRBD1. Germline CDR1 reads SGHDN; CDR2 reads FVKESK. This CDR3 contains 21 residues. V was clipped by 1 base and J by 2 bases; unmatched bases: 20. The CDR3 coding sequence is TGTGCCAGCAGCCAAGGCCCGGGACAGGGGATCCATTACCGCCCTCCCTACGAGCAGTACTTC. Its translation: CASSQGPGQGIHYRPPYEQYF.

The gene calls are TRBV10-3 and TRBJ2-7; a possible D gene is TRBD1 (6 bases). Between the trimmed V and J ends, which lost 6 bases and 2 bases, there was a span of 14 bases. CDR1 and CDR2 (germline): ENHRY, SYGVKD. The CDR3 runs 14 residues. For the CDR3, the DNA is TGTGCCATCAGGGACAGTTCACTCCCCTACGAGCAGTACTTC. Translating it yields CAIRDSSLPYEQYF.

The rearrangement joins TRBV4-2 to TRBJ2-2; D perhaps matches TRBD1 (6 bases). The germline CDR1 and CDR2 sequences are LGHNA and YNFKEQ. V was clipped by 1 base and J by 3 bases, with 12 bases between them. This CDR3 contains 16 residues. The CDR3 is CASSQVWGQDTGELFF. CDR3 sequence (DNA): TGTGCCAGCAGCCAAGTTTGGGGGCAGGACACCGGGGAGCTGTTTTTT.

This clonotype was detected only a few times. The CDR3 region has the DNA TGCGCCAGCAGCTGGTCGATGTCGGCGGGGGGGCAAGATACGCAGTATTTT. It encodes CASSWSMSAGGQDTQYF. The chain carries TRBV5-1 and TRBJ2-3; 9 bases are shared with TRBD2. Germline V gene sequence: CDR1 SGHRS, CDR2 YFSETQ. The CDR3 contains 17 residues. The V segment lost 3 bases and the J segment 5 bases; nucleotides outside the gene matches: 13.

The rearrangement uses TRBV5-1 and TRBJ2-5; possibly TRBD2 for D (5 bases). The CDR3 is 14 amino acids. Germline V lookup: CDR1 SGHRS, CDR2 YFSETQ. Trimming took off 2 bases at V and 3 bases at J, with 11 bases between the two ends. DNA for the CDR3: TGCGCCAGCAGCTTTACTTGGAGGAAAGAGACCCAGTACTTC. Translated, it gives CASSFTWRKETQYF.

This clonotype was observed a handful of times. The CDR3 region is CASSQPGTSGGRPPDTQYF. CDR3 sequence (DNA): TGTGCCAGCAGCCAACCAGGGACTAGCGGGGGGCGCCCCCCAGATACGCAGTATTTT. This chain uses TRBV4-2 with TRBJ2-3, with 15 bases aligning to TRBD2. V trimming: 2 bases; J trimming: 4 bases; junction bases outside the gene matches: 10. CDR1 LGHNA and CDR2 YNFKEQ come from the germline V gene. This CDR3 is built from 19 residues.

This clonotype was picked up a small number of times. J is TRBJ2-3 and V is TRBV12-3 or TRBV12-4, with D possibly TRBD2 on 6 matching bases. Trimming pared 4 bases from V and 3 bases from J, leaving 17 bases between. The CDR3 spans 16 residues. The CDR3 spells CASSSRQVGLTDTQYF. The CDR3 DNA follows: TGTGCCAGCAGTTCGCGGCAAGTGGGACTTACAGATACGCAGTATTTT.

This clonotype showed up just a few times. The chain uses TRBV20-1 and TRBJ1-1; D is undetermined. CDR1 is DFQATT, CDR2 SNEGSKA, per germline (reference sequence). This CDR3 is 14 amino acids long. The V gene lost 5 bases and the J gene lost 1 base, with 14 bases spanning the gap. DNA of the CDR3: TGCAGTGCTTCGGACTTTACAGCGAACACTGAAGCTTTCTTT. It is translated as CSASDFTANTEAFF.

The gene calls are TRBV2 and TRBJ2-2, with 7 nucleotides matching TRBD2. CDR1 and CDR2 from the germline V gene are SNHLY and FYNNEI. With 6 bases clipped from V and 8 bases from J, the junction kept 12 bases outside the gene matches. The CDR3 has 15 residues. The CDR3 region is CASSGRRAGEGELFF. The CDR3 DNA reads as TGTGCCAGCAGCGGCAGGAGGGCGGGAGAAGGGGAGCTGTTTTTT.

The CDR3 region is CASSPGLAGGEQYF. The CDR3 DNA reads TGTGCCAGCTCACCAGGACTAGCGGGGGGCGAGCAGTACTTC. The chain uses TRBV18 and TRBJ2-7, with 14 bases aligning to TRBD2. V lost 2 bases, J lost 6 bases, and 0 bases stayed unmatched. This CDR3 contains 14 residues. The germline CDR1 and CDR2 sequences are KGHSH and LQKENI.

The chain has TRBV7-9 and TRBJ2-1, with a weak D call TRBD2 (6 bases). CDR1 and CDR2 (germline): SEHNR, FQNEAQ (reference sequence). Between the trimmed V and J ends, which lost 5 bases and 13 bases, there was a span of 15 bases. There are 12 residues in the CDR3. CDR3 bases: TGTGCCAGCAGCCGGGGAGGAACTAGACAGTTCTTC. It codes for CASSRGGTRQFF. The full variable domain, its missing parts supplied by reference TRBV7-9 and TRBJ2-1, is DTGVSQNPRHKITKRGQNVTFRCDPISEHNRLYWYRQTLGQGPEFLTYFQNEAQLEKSRLLSDRFSAERPKGSFSTLEIQRTEQGDSAMYLCASSRGGTRQFFGPGTRLTVL.

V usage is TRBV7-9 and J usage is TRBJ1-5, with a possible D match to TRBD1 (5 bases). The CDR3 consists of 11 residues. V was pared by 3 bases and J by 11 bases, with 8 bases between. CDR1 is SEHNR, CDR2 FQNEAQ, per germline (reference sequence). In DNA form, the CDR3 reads TGTGCCAGCAGCTTTGGGGCGGCCCAGCATTTT. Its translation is CASSFGAAQHF.

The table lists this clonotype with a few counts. CDR3: CASSQGGRSGNTIYF. Written as DNA, the CDR3 is TGTGCCAGCAGCCAAGGGGGACGCTCTGGAAACACCATATATTTT. J is TRBJ1-3 and V is TRBV3-1; perhaps TRBD1 as D (5 bases). CDR3 size: 15 residues. The germline V gene has CDR1 LGHDT and CDR2 YNNKEL (reference sequence). V was shortened by 1 base and J by 0 bases, with 7 bases between the two germline ends.

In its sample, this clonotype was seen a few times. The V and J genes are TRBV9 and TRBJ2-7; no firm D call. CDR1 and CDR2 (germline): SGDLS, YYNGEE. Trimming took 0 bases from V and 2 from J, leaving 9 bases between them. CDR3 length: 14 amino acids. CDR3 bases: TGTGCCAGCAGCGTAGAGGACCGAACCTACGAGCAGTACTTC. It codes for CASSVEDRTYEQYF.

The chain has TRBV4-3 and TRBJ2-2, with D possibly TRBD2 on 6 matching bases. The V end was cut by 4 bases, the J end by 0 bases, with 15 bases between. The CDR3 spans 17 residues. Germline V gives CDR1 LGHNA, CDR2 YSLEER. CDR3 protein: CASSLEGAGPNTGELFF. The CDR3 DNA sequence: TGCGCCAGCAGCCTTGAAGGGGCGGGACCGAACACCGGGGAGCTGTTTTTT.

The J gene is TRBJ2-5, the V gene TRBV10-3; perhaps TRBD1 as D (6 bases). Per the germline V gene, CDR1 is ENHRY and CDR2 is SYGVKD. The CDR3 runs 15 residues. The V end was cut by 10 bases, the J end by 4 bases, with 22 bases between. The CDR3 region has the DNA TGTGCCACCAGGGGATCGACGGGATGGGCAGAGACCCAGTACTTC. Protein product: CATRGSTGWAETQYF.

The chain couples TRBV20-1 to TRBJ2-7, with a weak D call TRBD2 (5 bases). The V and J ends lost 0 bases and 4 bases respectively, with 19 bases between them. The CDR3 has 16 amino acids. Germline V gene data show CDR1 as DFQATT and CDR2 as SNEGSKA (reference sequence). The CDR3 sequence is CSARDAKRLTEYEQYF. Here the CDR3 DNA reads TGCAGTGCTAGAGATGCGAAGCGGCTAACAGAGTACGAGCAGTACTTC.

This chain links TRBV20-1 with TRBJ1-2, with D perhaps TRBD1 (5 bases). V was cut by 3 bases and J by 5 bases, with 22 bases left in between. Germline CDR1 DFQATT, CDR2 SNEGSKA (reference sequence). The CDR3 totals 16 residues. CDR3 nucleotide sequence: TGCAGTGCTAGCTCGGCGGGGGGTATCCCTCGTTATGGCTACACCTTC. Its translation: CSASSAGGIPRYGYTF.

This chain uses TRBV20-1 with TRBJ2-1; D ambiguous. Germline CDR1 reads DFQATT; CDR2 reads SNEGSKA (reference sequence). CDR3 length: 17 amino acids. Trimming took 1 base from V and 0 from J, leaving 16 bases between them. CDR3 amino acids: CSARAPGDLSSYNEQFF. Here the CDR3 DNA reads TGCAGTGCTAGAGCCCCCGGCGACCTTAGCTCCTACAATGAGCAGTTCTTC.

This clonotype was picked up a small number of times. The CDR3 region has the DNA TGTGCCAGCAGTGGGGTGGCAGGGGGCTATGGCTACACCTTC. Its translation: CASSGVAGGYGYTF. The chain uses TRBV12-3 or TRBV12-4 and TRBJ1-2; 7 bases fit TRBD1. J gave up 4 bases and V 5 bases, and 7 bases lay outside the gene matches. The CDR3 loop spans 14 amino acids.